Presented here are 31 T cell receptor beta chains from one specimen sequenced in a study of blood T cells in healthy people across ages. Primers used in a second PCR of roughly 6 to 12 cycles were a sample-barcoded 5' primer and a J-beta primer mix. Each CDR3 protein gets one entry after TCRdb re-called the 5' RACE reads with MiXCR. The profile covers around 1,800,000 distinct CDR3 sequences, with about two fifths appearing a single time and under 30% taken by the ten largest. Sequencing was carried out using blood. The receptors here all came from a human donor in good health.

This sequence joins TRBV12-3 or TRBV12-4 and TRBJ1-2, with D possibly being TRBD1 (5 bases). V was pared by 8 bases and J by 8 bases, with 18 bases between. The CDR3 consists of 13 residues. The CDR3 region has the DNA TGTGCCAGCGGGAGGGACCGCCATGCAGGCTACACCTTC. Residues: CASGRDRHAGYTF.

This clonotype was detected only a few times. The chain has TRBV7-2 and TRBJ2-2; no clear D. The CDR3 has 14 residues. Germline V gene lookup returns CDR1 SGHTA and CDR2 FQGNSA. The V gene lost 4 bases and the J gene lost 1 base, with 7 bases spanning the gap. The CDR3 region has the DNA TGTGCCAGCAGCTCCAACCTGAACACCGGGGAGCTGTTTTTT. This gives the protein CASSSNLNTGELFF.

The chain recombines TRBV10-3 with TRBJ2-4; 9 bases map to TRBD2. Judging by the DNA end, TRBJ2-7 fits better; the J call may be wrong. Germline V gene lookup returns CDR1 ENHRY and CDR2 SYGVKD. The CDR3 extends over 14 amino acids. CDR3 sequence: CAIRGTRGGDEQYF. CDR3 DNA: TGTGCCATCAGGGGGACGCGGGGGGGCGACGAGCAGTACTTC.

The CDR3 loop is CASSLEGNFQETQYF. In nucleotides, the CDR3 is TGCGCCAGCAGCTTGGAAGGGAACTTCCAAGAGACCCAGTACTTC. The chain has TRBV5-1 and TRBJ2-5; no firm D call. Germline CDR1 reads SGHRS; CDR2 reads YFSETQ. There are 15 residues in the CDR3. V lost 0 bases, J lost 1 base, and 10 bases lay in between. Filled out from reference TRBV5-1 and TRBJ2-5, the complete variable domain reads KAGVTQTPRYLIKTRGQQVTLSCSPISGHRSVSWYQQTPGQGLQFLFEYFSETQRNKGNFPGRFSGRQFSNSRSEMNVSTLELGDSALYLCASSLEGNFQETQYFGPGTRLLVL.

This clonotype showed up many times. The chain links TRBV20-1 to TRBJ1-2; 8 bases fit TRBD1. Germline V gene lookup returns CDR1 DFQATT and CDR2 SNEGSKA (reference sequence). The V and J ends lost 4 bases and 8 bases, in that order; junction bases with no gene match: 18. The CDR3 is made up of 16 amino acids. CDR3 sequence reads: CSAKARTGRLLWGYTF. CDR3 coding DNA: TGCAGTGCTAAGGCTAGGACAGGGCGTTTACTATGGGGCTACACCTTC.

V gene TRBV9 combines with J gene TRBJ2-3; 12 bases align to TRBD2. The CDR3 spans 17 residues. V lost 4 bases to trimming and J lost 4 bases; unmatched junction nucleotides: 10. CDR1 SGDLS and CDR2 YYNGEE come from the germline V gene. The DNA of the CDR3 is TGTGCCAGCAGCCCCCGACTAGCGGGGGCTCACGCAGATACGCAGTATTTT. Translating it yields CASSPRLAGAHADTQYF.

V is TRBV7-2 and J is TRBJ1-1, with TRBD1 matching over 9 bases. Germline CDR1 SGHTA, CDR2 FQGNSA. The junction had 6 bases not matched to a gene; V was cut back by 4 bases and J by 0 bases. The length of the CDR3 is 16 residues. The CDR3 is CASSYRTGALNTEAFF. DNA for the CDR3: TGTGCCAGCAGCTACCGGACAGGGGCGCTGAACACTGAAGCTTTCTTT.

This chain links TRBV7-9 with TRBJ2-3, with TRBD1 identical over 12 bases. J was trimmed by 4 bases and V by 6 bases; bases with no gene match: 5. This CDR3 contains 15 residues. The germline V gene encodes CDR1 SEHNR and CDR2 FQNEAQ (reference sequence). CDR3 sequence (DNA): TGTGCCAGCAGAGGGACAGGGGGCGTCGCAGATACGCAGTATTTT. This sequence encodes CASRGTGGVADTQYF.

V gene TRBV9 combines with J gene TRBJ2-1, with a possible D match to TRBD2 (6 bases). This CDR3 region has 15 residues. Trimming stripped 2 bases from V and 6 bases from J, with 15 bases between. Germline loops: CDR1 SGDLS, CDR2 YYNGEE. CDR3 sequence (DNA): TGTGCCAGCAGCGTGGGACTGGCGAGTGGCAATGAGCAGTTCTTC. It encodes CASSVGLASGNEQFF. The entire variable domain, with the rest obtained from reference TRBV9 and TRBJ2-1, is as follows: DSGVTQTPKHLITATGQRVTLRCSPRSGDLSVYWYQQSLDQGLQFLIQYYNGEERAKGNILERFSAQQFPDLHSELNLSSLELGDSALYFCASSVGLASGNEQFFGPGTRLTVL.

A remark on this clonotype: A clone one base away is much larger, so this may be a read error. The chain combines TRBV15 with TRBJ1-2; D not certain. The CDR3 is 12 residues long. Germline assignment: CDR1 LNHNV and CDR2 YYDKDF (reference sequence). The CDR3 nucleotides are TGTGCCACCAGCAGATTTAACCATGGCTACACCTTC. Its protein product is CATSRFNHGYTF.

As to this clonotype: This likely comes from a read error, as the CDR3 has no conserved phenylalanine or tryptophan at its end. The CDR3 here is CSVECLAVAASYNEQFS. The CDR3 DNA reads TGCAGCGTTGAATGTCTCGCGGTCGCGGCCTCCTACAATGAGCAGTTCTCC. The V call is TRBV29-1, the J call TRBJ2-1; no firm D call. Germline assignment: CDR1 SQVTM and CDR2 ANQGSEA. V gave up 2 bases and J gave up 0 bases, with 17 bases separating them. CDR3 length equals 17 residues.

In its sample, this clonotype was seen a few times. The chain recombines TRBV5-5 with TRBJ1-5, with D possibly matching TRBD1 (6 bases). Trimming shortened V by 1 base and J by 1 base, and 18 bases separated the two germline ends. The CDR3 length is 18 residues. Germline assignment: CDR1 SGHKS and CDR2 YYEKEE (reference sequence). CDR3 loop: CASSLSTWGGWSNQPQHF. The CDR3 DNA follows: TGTGCCAGCAGCTTGAGTACTTGGGGGGGCTGGAGCAATCAGCCCCAGCATTTT.

This clonotype was observed a handful of times. This chain links TRBV4-1 with TRBJ1-2, with D hard to call. The CDR3 sequence is 13 residues long. V lost 3 bases and J lost 1, with 6 bases in between. The germline CDR1 and CDR2 sequences are MGHRA and YSYEKL. CDR3 DNA sequence: TGCGCCAGCAGCCACCCAAATAACTATGGCTACACCTTC. Protein: CASSHPNNYGYTF.

V and J are TRBV28 and TRBJ2-7, with D perhaps matching TRBD1 (6 bases). There are 16 residues in the CDR3. V lost 3 bases, J lost 3 bases, and 18 bases lay in between. Germline V gene sequence: CDR1 MDHEN, CDR2 SYDVKM. DNA of the CDR3: TGTGCCAGCAGTTTTCAGGGGTGGCCTGGCAGCTACGAGCAGTACTTC. Its translation: CASSFQGWPGSYEQYF. The variable domain in full, completed from reference TRBV28 and TRBJ2-7, reads DVKVTQSSRYLVKRTGEKVFLECVQDMDHENMFWYRQDPGLGLRLIYFSYDVKMKEKGDIPEGYSVSREKKERFSLILESASTNQTSMYLCASSFQGWPGSYEQYFGPGTRLTVT.

This clonotype occurred a few times. This chain connects TRBV6-2 or TRBV6-3 to TRBJ1-1; no definite D call. Germline V CDR1 and CDR2: MNHEY, SVGEGT. The CDR3 is 14 residues long. Trimming cost V 2 bases and J 4 bases, with 11 bases left between them. CDR3 sequence: CASSYTMEGTEAFF. For the CDR3, the DNA is TGTGCCAGCAGTTACACCATGGAAGGCACTGAAGCTTTCTTT.

This clonotype showed up just a few times. This could be a read error, since a much larger clone is one nucleotide away. This chain links TRBV7-9 with TRBJ2-1, with D unclear. From germline, CDR1 is SEHNR and CDR2 FQNEAQ (reference sequence). V lost 5 bases to trimming and J lost 13 bases, with 21 bases between them. CDR3 size: 14 residues. CDR3: CASSPRALQETQFF. The CDR3 DNA reads as TGTGCCAGCAGCCCCCGGGCACTACAAGAGACCCAGTTCTTC.

The CDR3 region has the DNA TGTGCCAGCAGCAAAGAAGGGTATTCACCCCTCCACTTT. Protein sequence: CASSKEGYSPLHF. The gene calls are TRBV7-2 and TRBJ1-6; D unresolved. V lost 5 bases and J 8 bases, leaving 10 bases between the germline ends. The CDR3 is 13 residues long. Germline lookup yields CDR1 SGHTA and CDR2 FQGNSA. Together with reference TRBV7-2 and TRBJ1-6, the CDR3 gives the full variable domain: GAGVSQSPSNKVTEKGKDVELRCDPISGHTALYWYRQSLGQGLEFLIYFQGNSAPDKSGLPSDRFSAERTGGSVSTLTIQRTQQEDSAVYLCASSKEGYSPLHFGNGTRLTVT.

This clonotype was recorded only once. The chain joins TRBV7-3 to TRBJ1-1; no clear D. This CDR3 is 13 amino acids long. The germline V gene has CDR1 SGHTA and CDR2 FQGTGA. V dropped 3 bases and J dropped 3 bases, with 8 bases sitting between them. The CDR3 DNA reads as TGTGCCAGCAGCTTTAAATGGGACACTGAAGCTTTCTTT. This translates into CASSFKWDTEAFF. The entire variable domain, with the rest obtained from reference TRBV7-3 and TRBJ1-1, is as follows: GAGVSQTPSNKVTEKGKYVELRCDPISGHTALYWYRQSLGQGPEFLIYFQGTGAADDSGLPNDRFFAVRPEGSVSTLKIQRTERGDSAVYLCASSFKWDTEAFFGQGTRLTVV.

In this sample, this clonotype turned up a few times. The rearrangement joins TRBV20-1 to TRBJ2-3, with 8 bases that match TRBD2. Germline values: CDR1 DFQATT, CDR2 SNEGSKA (reference sequence). The CDR3 runs 14 residues. V lost 3 bases and J lost 0; bases outside the gene matches: 2. The CDR3, as DNA: TGCAGTGCTAGTTTAGCGGGAAGCACAGATACGCAGTATTTT. This encodes CSASLAGSTDTQYF.

This clonotype has more than one count but fewer than ten. V gene TRBV6-5 combines with J gene TRBJ2-3; 7 nucleotides align to TRBD1. Germline V gene data show CDR1 as MNHEY and CDR2 as SVGAGI. This CDR3 spans 14 amino acids. J gave up 4 bases and V 5 bases, and 6 bases lay outside the gene matches. The CDR3 coding sequence is TGTGCCAGCAGTCCTACAGGGGAACCAGATACGCAGTATTTT. Protein: CASSPTGEPDTQYF.

This clonotype has more than one count but fewer than ten. The chain joins TRBV5-1 to TRBJ2-7, with 9 bases identical to TRBD1. The germline gives CDR1 SGHRS, CDR2 YFSETQ. The CDR3 covers 14 residues. The ends lost 7 bases at V and 3 bases at J; junction bases unmatched: 8. The CDR3 DNA reads TGCGCCAGCGGACAGGGGTTGGAAGTCTACGAGCAGTACTTC. Encoded protein: CASGQGLEVYEQYF.

This clonotype was recorded a few times. The rearrangement uses TRBV12-3 or TRBV12-4 and TRBJ2-7; 8 nucleotides agree with TRBD1. V dropped 2 bases and J dropped 5; count of bases not matched to a gene: 8. CDR3 size: 15 residues. CDR3 residues: CASSLRQGASDEQYF. In DNA form, the CDR3 reads TGTGCCAGCAGTTTAAGGCAGGGGGCGAGCGACGAGCAGTACTTC.

This sequence joins TRBV20-1 and TRBJ2-5; TRBD1 is a possible D gene (7 bases). Germline V CDR1 and CDR2: DFQATT, SNEGSKA (reference sequence). The CDR3 extends over 13 amino acids. Trimming cost V 7 bases and J 4 bases, with 16 bases left between them. This chain's CDR3 is CSGRRGLGETQYF. CDR3 bases: TGCAGTGGAAGGAGGGGGCTTGGAGAGACCCAGTACTTC.

As DNA, the CDR3 is TGTGCCAGCAGTTTAGTCGAAGGTGAAAAACTGTTTTTT. Amino acids: CASSLVEGEKLFF. The chain carries TRBV27 and TRBJ1-4; D remains ambiguous. V was clipped by 2 bases and J by 7 bases, with 8 bases between them. CDR1 and CDR2 from the germline V gene are MNHEY and SMNVEV (reference sequence). The CDR3 consists of 13 residues.

This sequence joins TRBV20-1 and TRBJ2-1; TRBD2 aligns across 8 bases. From germline, CDR1 is DFQATT and CDR2 SNEGSKA (reference sequence). The CDR3 spans 14 residues. Trimming removed 3 bases from V and 8 bases from J; junction bases left unmatched: 9. CDR3 residues: CSASRAGEIDEQFF. The DNA for the CDR3 is TGCAGTGCTAGTCGAGCGGGGGAGATCGATGAGCAGTTCTTC.

The rearrangement joins TRBV3-1 to TRBJ2-5; D may match TRBD1 or TRBD2 (5 bases each). Trimming removed 4 bases from V and 4 bases from J, with 16 bases in between. Germline CDR1 LGHDT, CDR2 YNNKEL (reference sequence). This CDR3 contains 15 residues. DNA of the CDR3: TGTGCCAGCAGCCGACTACCAGGGTTTGGAGAGACCCAGTACTTC. Residues: CASSRLPGFGETQYF.

The V and J genes are TRBV6-6 and TRBJ1-5; no firm D call. V lost 5 bases and J 2 bases, leaving 19 bases between the germline ends. CDR1 MNHNY and CDR2 SVGAGI come from the germline V gene (reference sequence). CDR3 length: 17 amino acids. The CDR3 sequence: CASSPGWGGRRNQPQHF. CDR3 nucleotide sequence: TGTGCCAGCAGTCCTGGGTGGGGTGGACGCCGCAATCAGCCCCAGCATTTT.

This sequence joins TRBV4-2 and TRBJ2-4; 9 nucleotides agree with TRBD1. The DNA end favors TRBJ2-5, so the J call may be wrong. CDR3 length: 15 residues. Germline CDR1 and CDR2: LGHNA and YNFKEQ. This CDR3 reads CASSPSTGGGETQYF. The CDR3 DNA follows: TGTGCCAGCAGCCCTTCGACAGGGGGGGGAGAGACCCAGTACTTC.

This clonotype turned up a few times. The chain recombines TRBV27 with TRBJ1-5; tentatively, D is TRBD1 (5 bases). From germline, CDR1 is MNHEY and CDR2 SMNVEV (reference sequence). V lost 5 bases and J lost 5, with 19 bases in between. The CDR3 length is 16 residues. CDR3 DNA sequence: TGTGCCAGCAGTCCAAGTTGGGGCGAGGTAGATCAGCCCCAGCATTTT. This sequence encodes CASSPSWGEVDQPQHF.

This clonotype has just a few counts. The chain couples TRBV24-1 to TRBJ1-5; D might be TRBD1 (5 bases). CDR3 length: 13 amino acids. The V end lost 4 bases, the J end lost 6 bases, and 9 bases lay between the germline ends. In germline, CDR1 is KGHDR, CDR2 SFDVKD. The CDR3 spells CATSDRDGQPQHF. CDR3 DNA: TGTGCCACCAGTGACCGGGACGGTCAGCCCCAGCATTTT.

The rearrangement joins TRBV5-5 to TRBJ1-1; D unclear. Trimming took off 2 bases at V and 4 bases at J, with 6 bases between the two ends. Germline values: CDR1 SGHKS, CDR2 YYEKEE (reference sequence). The CDR3 covers 12 residues. CDR3 sequence: CASSFRTTEAFF. The CDR3, as DNA: TGTGCCAGCAGCTTCCGTACCACTGAAGCTTTCTTT.